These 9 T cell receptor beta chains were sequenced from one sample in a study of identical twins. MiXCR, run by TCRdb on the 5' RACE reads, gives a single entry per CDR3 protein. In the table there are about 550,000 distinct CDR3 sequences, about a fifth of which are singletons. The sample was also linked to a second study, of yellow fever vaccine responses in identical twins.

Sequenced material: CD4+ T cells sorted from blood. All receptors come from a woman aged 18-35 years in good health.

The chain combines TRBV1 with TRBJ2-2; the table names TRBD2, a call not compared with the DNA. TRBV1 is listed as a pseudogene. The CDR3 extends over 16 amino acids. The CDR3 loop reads CTSTLTSGQNTGELFF. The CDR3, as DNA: TGCACCAGCACCCTGACTAGCGGCCAGAACACCGGGGAGCTGTTTTTT.

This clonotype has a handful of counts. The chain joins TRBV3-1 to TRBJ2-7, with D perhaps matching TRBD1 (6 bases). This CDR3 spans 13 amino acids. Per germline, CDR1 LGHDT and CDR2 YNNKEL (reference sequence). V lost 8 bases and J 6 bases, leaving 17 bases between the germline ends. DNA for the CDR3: TGTGCCAGCCGCCGTTTGACAGGCAGCGAGCAGTACTTC. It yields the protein CASRRLTGSEQYF.

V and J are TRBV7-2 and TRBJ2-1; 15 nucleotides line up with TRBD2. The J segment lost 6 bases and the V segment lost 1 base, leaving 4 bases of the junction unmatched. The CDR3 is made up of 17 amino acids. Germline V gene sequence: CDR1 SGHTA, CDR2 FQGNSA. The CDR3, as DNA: TGTGCCAGCAGCTTAGGCGGACTAGCGGGAGGGTTCAATGAGCAGTTCTTC. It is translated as CASSLGGLAGGFNEQFF.

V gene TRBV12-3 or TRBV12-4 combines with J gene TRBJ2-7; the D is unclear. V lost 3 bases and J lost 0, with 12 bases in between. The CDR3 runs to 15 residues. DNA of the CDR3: TGTGCCAGCAGTTTCAGGCTTCAAAGCTCCTACGAGCAGTACTTC. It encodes CASSFRLQSSYEQYF.

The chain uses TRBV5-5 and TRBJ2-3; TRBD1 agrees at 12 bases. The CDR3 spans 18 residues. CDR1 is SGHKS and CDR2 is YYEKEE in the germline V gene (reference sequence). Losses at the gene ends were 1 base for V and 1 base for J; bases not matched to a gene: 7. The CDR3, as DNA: TGTGCCAGCAGCTTGTTGGGACAGGGGGCTATACGCACAGATACGCAGTATTTT. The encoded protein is CASSLLGQGAIRTDTQYF.

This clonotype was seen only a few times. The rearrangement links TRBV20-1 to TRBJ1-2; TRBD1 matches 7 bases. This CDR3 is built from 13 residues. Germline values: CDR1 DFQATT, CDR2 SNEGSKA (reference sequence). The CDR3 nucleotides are TGCAGCGCCCCCGACAGGGTCGGATATGGCTACACCTTC. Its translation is CSAPDRVGYGYTF.

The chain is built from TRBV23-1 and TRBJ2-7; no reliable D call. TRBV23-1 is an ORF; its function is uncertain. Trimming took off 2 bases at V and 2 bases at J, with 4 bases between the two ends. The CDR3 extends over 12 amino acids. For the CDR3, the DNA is TGCGCCAGCAGTCAAGACACCTACGAGCAGTACGTC. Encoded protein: CASSQDTYEQYV.

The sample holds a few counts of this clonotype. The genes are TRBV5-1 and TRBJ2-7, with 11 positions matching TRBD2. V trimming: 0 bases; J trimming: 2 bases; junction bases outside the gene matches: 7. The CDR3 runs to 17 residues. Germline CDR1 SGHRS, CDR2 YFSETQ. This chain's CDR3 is CASSLGDLAGGAYEQYF. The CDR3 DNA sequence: TGCGCCAGCAGCTTGGGGGACCTAGCGGGAGGAGCCTACGAGCAGTACTTC.

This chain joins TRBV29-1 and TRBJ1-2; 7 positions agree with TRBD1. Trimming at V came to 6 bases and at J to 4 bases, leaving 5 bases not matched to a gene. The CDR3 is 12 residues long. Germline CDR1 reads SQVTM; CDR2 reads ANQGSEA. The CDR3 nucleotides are TGCAGCGTACCCGGACAGGCCTATGGCTACACCTTC. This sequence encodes CSVPGQAYGYTF.